This is a list of T cell receptor beta chains from one sample in a study of Ad26.COV2.S vaccination and SARS-CoV-2 variants. Sequenced by immunoSEQ multiplex PCR; TCRdb stores in-frame clones only, minus some. The profile shows about 320,000 clones, over 80% of them singletons. The material was peripheral blood, obtained in a trial of Ad26.COV2.S vaccine versus placebo. These TCRs come from a person aged 18-60 years who received the Ad26.COV2.S COVID-19 vaccine or a placebo. Each CDR3 is given with its conserved first and last residue. A D gene is named only where the DNA matches it firmly. Only part of the rows carry a size: once, few, many, or a class if the clone is expanded.

v_call	j_call	d_call	clone_size	cdr3_aa	cdr3_nt
TRBV6-5	TRBJ2-3	TRBD1	-	CASRDRDRFTDTQYF	TGTGCCAGCAGGGACAGGGATCGATTCACAGATACGCAGTATTTT
TRBV18	TRBJ2-7	TRBD1	once	CASSSGTASYEQYF	TGTGCCAGCTCATCCGGGACAGCCTCCTACGAGCAGTACTTC
TRBV11-2	TRBJ2-5	-	-	CASSLNPKQETQYF	TGTGCCAGCAGCTTAAACCCAAAGCAAGAGACCCAGTACTTC
TRBV5-1	TRBJ1-4	TRBD1	-	CASSTGTGGEKLFF	TGCGCCAGCTCGACCGGGACAGGGGGTGAAAAACTGTTTTTT
TRBV30	TRBJ1-5	-	-	CAWNKPGNQPQHF	TGTGCCTGGAACAAGCCGGGCAATCAGCCCCAGCATTTT
TRBV2	TRBJ1-5	TRBD1	-	CASRGTVSHSNQPQHF	TGTGCCAGCAGGGGGACAGTTTCACATAGCAATCAGCCCCAGCATTTT
TRBV9	TRBJ2-3	-	-	CASSYPSPVTDTQYF	TGTGCCAGCAGCTACCCCTCCCCGGTTACAGATACGCAGTATTTT
TRBV3-1/TRBV3-2	TRBJ2-5	-	few	CASSQGASARSETQYF	TGTGCCAGCAGCCAAGGTGCTAGCGCCCGGTCGGAGACCCAGTACTTC
TRBV7-8	TRBJ1-2	-	-	CASSSLEGNYGYTF	TGTGCCAGCAGCTCCCTAGAGGGGAACTATGGCTACACCTTC
TRBV3-1/TRBV3-2	TRBJ2-7	-	-	CASSPMAGDDNEQYF	TGTGCCAGCAGCCCCATGGCAGGGGATGACAACGAGCAGTACTTC
TRBV28	TRBJ2-6	-	-	CASSSTGSSGANVLTF	TGTGCCAGCAGTTCCACAGGCAGCTCTGGGGCCAACGTCCTGACTTTC
TRBV27	TRBJ2-3	-	-	CASSPRGPGTDTQYF	TGTGCCAGCAGTCCCAGGGGACCGGGCACAGATACGCAGTATTTT
TRBV3-1/TRBV3-2	TRBJ2-3	-	once	CASSPQRASTDTQYF	TGTGCCAGCAGCCCCCAGCGGGCTAGCACAGATACGCAGTATTTT
TRBV27	TRBJ1-5	-	-	CARRDTFQPQHF	TGTGCCAGGAGGGACACTTTCCAGCCCCAGCATTTT
TRBV18	TRBJ1-6	-	few	CASSPPSGGNSPLHF	TGTGCCAGCTCACCACCTTCGGGGGGTAATTCACCCCTCCACTTT
TRBV19	TRBJ1-2	-	-	CASLPLYGGGNYGYTF	TGTGCCAGTCTACCCCTATACGGGGGAGGTAACTATGGCTACACCTTC
TRBV11-1	TRBJ2-7	-	-	CASSYSPGQNEQYF	TGTGCCAGCAGCTACTCCCCGGGACAAAACGAGCAGTACTTC
TRBV3-1/TRBV3-2	TRBJ1-2	TRBD1	once	CASSVRDRGIYGYTF	TGTGCCAGCAGCGTCCGGGACAGGGGAATCTATGGCTACACCTTC
TRBV6-5	TRBJ1-2	-	-	CASSPTRTPLGYTF	TGTGCCAGCAGTCCCACACGGACTCCTCTAGGCTACACCTTC
TRBV4-1	TRBJ2-4	TRBD2	-	CASSQDPPSGGAKNIQYF	TGCGCCAGCAGCCAAGATCCACCTAGCGGGGGAGCCAAAAACATTCAGTACTTC
TRBV5-5	TRBJ1-5	-	-	CASSLAGGGAQPQHF	TGTGCCAGCAGCTTGGCCGGGGGAGGGGCGCAGCCCCAGCATTTT
TRBV27	TRBJ1-1	TRBD1	-	CASSLSGGQGRGAFF	TGTGCCAGCAGTTTATCGGGGGGACAGGGGAGAGGAGCTTTCTTT
TRBV12-3/TRBV12-4	TRBJ2-7	-	few	CASSLVGHEQYF	TGTGCCAGCAGTTTAGTAGGCCACGAGCAGTACTTC
TRBV12-3/TRBV12-4	TRBJ1-2	TRBD1	-	CASRQGADYGYTF	TGTGCCAGCAGACAGGGGGCGGATTATGGCTACACCTTC
TRBV10-3	TRBJ2-7	-	few	CALQGPAGYEQYF	TGTGCCCTTCAGGGCCCGGCCGGATACGAGCAGTACTTC
TRBV28	TRBJ1-1	TRBD1	-	CASSTRTGTTIEAFF	TGTGCCAGCAGTACACGGACAGGTACGACGATTGAAGCTTTCTTT
TRBV5-1	TRBJ1-6	TRBD1	-	CASSGGQLYNSPLHF	TGCGCCAGCAGCGGGGGACAGCTCTATAATTCACCCCTCCACTTT